A selection of T cell receptor beta chains follows, all from one sample in a study of cytomegalovirus exposure and HLA in healthy donors. TCRdb keeps only in-frame clones here, not all; method: immunoSEQ multiplex PCR. The sample consists of about 130,000 clones, roughly 74% of them appearing once. The sequenced sample consisted of PBMCs. These receptors were obtained from a woman in her fifties or sixties in good health and CMV-seropositive. Both conserved end residues are part of each CDR3. D genes are given only for firm matches. Clone size, where shown, is once, few, many, or a class for clones that have expanded.

>.|TRBV11-2|.|TRBJ2-7
TGTGCCAGCAGCTTAGAGGCAGCCTACGAGCAGTACTTC
CASSLEAAYEQYF
>once|TRBV27|.|TRBJ1-5
TGTGCCAGCAGTTTTGACAGCCTAGGCAATCAGCCCCAGCATTTT
CASSFDSLGNQPQHF
>few|TRBV4-1|.|TRBJ1-5
TGCGCCAGCAGCCAAGTGCGGGGGTTCAATCAGCCCCAGCATTTT
CASSQVRGFNQPQHF
>.|TRBV28|.|TRBJ1-2
TGTGCCAGCAGTTTATGGGGGAGTCCCAGACCCTTCTTC
CASSLWGSPRPFF
>.|TRBV11-2|.|TRBJ1-2
TGTGCCAGCAGCTCGCCTACAGGGTTAGGCCTTGGCTACACCTTC
CASSSPTGLGLGYTF
>.|TRBV19|.|TRBJ2-7
TGTGCCAGTAGTATTATCGGACAAGGCTACGAGCAGTACTTC
CASSIIGQGYEQYF
>.|TRBV7-9|TRBD1|TRBJ2-3
TGTGCCAGCAGCCAAGCGAGGGGGCCAGGAACAGATACGCAGTATTTT
CASSQARGPGTDTQYF
>.|TRBV6-6|TRBD1|TRBJ2-1
TGTGCCAGCAGTTACCCAGCGGGACAGGGGGTTTTCCCCTTCTTC
CASSYPAGQGVFPFF
>once|TRBV19|.|TRBJ1-1
TGTGCGACTACGCTAGGGGGGGTGAGCACTGAAGCTTTCTTT
CATTLGGVSTEAFF
>.|TRBV2|TRBD1|TRBJ1-1
TGTGCCAGCTTACTGACAGGGATGAACACTGAAGCTTTCTTT
CASLLTGMNTEAFF
>.|TRBV29-1|.|TRBJ1-2
TGCACTACGGACAGCCTCTATGGCTACACCTTC
CTTDSLYGYTF
>.|TRBV10-3|.|TRBJ2-1
TGTGCCATCAGTCCATACAATGAGCAGTTCTTC
CAISPYNEQFF
>.|TRBV5-1|.|TRBJ2-7
TGCGCCAGCAGCCCGGGTAGGTGGGACTCCTACGAGCAGTACTTC
CASSPGRWDSYEQYF
>once|TRBV4-3|.|TRBJ2-5
TGCGCCAGCAGCCAAGAGCGGGGATTGAAGACCCAGTACTTC
CASSQERGLKTQYF
>.|TRBV6-5|.|TRBJ2-7
TGTGCCAGCAGTTACGAGACAGGCGCGGCCTACGAGCAGTACTTC
CASSYETGAAYEQYF
>.|TRBV5-4|TRBD1|TRBJ2-1
TGTGCCAGCAGCTTGGCCGGGACAGGGTATCAGACGCAGTTCTTC
CASSLAGTGYQTQFF
>.|TRBV5-4|TRBD2|TRBJ2-1
TGTGCCAGCAGCTCCACAGCCTCGGGGGGGTACGGCAATGAGCAGTTCTTC
CASSSTASGGYGNEQFF
>.|TRBV5-4|TRBD2|TRBJ2-2
TGTGCCAGCAGCTTCCCATCGGGGGGGCAAGGTGGGGAGCTGTTTTTT
CASSFPSGGQGGELFF
>.|TRBV9|TRBD1|TRBJ1-1
TGTGCCAGCGGACAGGGCTGGATGAACACTGAAGCTTTCTTT
CASGQGWMNTEAFF
>few|TRBV5-1|.|TRBJ1-5
TGCGCCAGCAGCTTGGAGGGGGTAAGCAATCAGCCCCAGCATTTT
CASSLEGVSNQPQHF